One sample yielded the 26 T cell receptor beta chains listed below, sequenced in a study of cytomegalovirus exposure and HLA in healthy donors. A multiplex PCR was run with 60 Vbeta primers and 13 Jbeta primers. Measured with immunoSEQ multiplex PCR; TCRdb has only the in-frame clones, and not every one. Counted here are some 95,000 clones, over 70% occurring once; the ten biggest clones make up 4.5% to 5.5%. Input material: PBMCs. The origin of the receptors is a woman aged 40 to 49 in good health and CMV-seronegative.

DNA of the CDR3: TGCAGCGTTGCAGGGGCTAACGAGCAGTACTTC. Translation: CSVAGANEQYF. This chain links TRBV29-1 with TRBJ2-7, with D maybe TRBD1 (6 bases). The CDR3 runs to 11 residues. Trimming pared 4 bases from V and 5 bases from J, leaving 9 bases between. Germline assignment: CDR1 SQVTM and CDR2 ANQGSEA.

The gene calls are TRBV6-5 and TRBJ1-1; a possible D gene is TRBD1 (5 bases). From germline, CDR1 is MNHEY and CDR2 SVGAGI. The ends were cut back, 2 bases at V and 1 base at J, with 8 bases in the middle. The CDR3 totals 14 residues. Written as DNA, the CDR3 is TGTGCCAGCAGTTACGGCAGGGCGAACACTGAAGCTTTCTTT. This codes for CASSYGRANTEAFF.

The chain recombines TRBV23-1 with TRBJ1-2; D remains unclear. TRBV23-1 is reported as an ORF; its role is uncertain. V lost 6 bases, J lost 4 bases, and 18 bases lay in between. The CDR3 is 15 amino acids. Here the CDR3 reads CASREKQKLGYGYTF. The CDR3, as DNA: TGCGCCAGCAGAGAAAAACAGAAATTAGGCTATGGCTACACCTTC.

This clone came up a few times. This sequence joins TRBV19 and TRBJ1-6; TRBD1 matches 7 bases. This CDR3 comprises 16 residues. Germline V CDR1 and CDR2: LNHDA, SQIVND (reference sequence). Losses at the gene ends were 0 bases for V and 7 bases for J; bases not matched to a gene: 6. In DNA form, the CDR3 reads TGTGCCAGTAGTATAGAAGGGGGGACAGCCAATTCACCCCTCCACTTT. Its protein is CASSIEGGTANSPLHF.

The chain recombines TRBV10-3 with TRBJ1-5; 9 positions agree with TRBD1. The CDR3 extends over 21 amino acids. Germline V lookup: CDR1 ENHRY, CDR2 SYGVKD. After removal of 6 bases from V and 0 bases from J, the junction contained 21 bases not matched to a gene. In nucleotides, the CDR3 is TGTGCCATCAGAGGGCTTATCGGGACAGGGCGTCACCTATATAGCAATCAGCCCCAGCATTTT. Protein: CAIRGLIGTGRHLYSNQPQHF.

The chain carries TRBV6-1 and TRBJ2-7; tentative D call: TRBD1 (5 bases). From germline, CDR1 is MNHNS and CDR2 SASEGT. The CDR3 is 16 residues long. Trimming took 3 bases from V and 3 from J, leaving 18 bases between them. The CDR3 nucleotides are TGTGCCAGCAGTGACGAAGACAGACGTTACTACTACGAGCAGTACTTC. It translates to CASSDEDRRYYYEQYF.

This clone appeared a few times. The chain couples TRBV27 to TRBJ2-2, with D maybe TRBD2 (5 bases). The CDR3 covers 13 residues. The V end lost 4 bases, the J end lost 4 bases, and 7 bases lay between the germline ends. Germline lookup yields CDR1 MNHEY and CDR2 SMNVEV (reference sequence). CDR3 sequence (DNA): TGTGCCAGCAGTTCGGGGATCACCGGGGAGCTGTTTTTT. It translates to CASSSGITGELFF.

V usage is TRBV2 and J usage is TRBJ2-5; tentative D call: TRBD2 (6 bases). The CDR3 is 14 amino acids. V lost 6 bases and J 1 base, leaving 12 bases between the germline ends. Per the germline V gene, CDR1 is SNHLY and CDR2 is FYNNEI. The CDR3 DNA follows: TGTGCCAGCAGCGCGGGAAGAGCCCAAGAGACCCAGTACTTC. Its protein is CASSAGRAQETQYF. Looking up the rest from reference TRBV2 and TRBJ2-5 gives the full variable domain: EPEVTQTPSHQVTQMGQEVILRCVPISNHLYFYWYRQILGQKVEFLVSFYNNEISEKSEIFDDQFSVERPDGSNFTLKIRSTKLEDSAMYFCASSAGRAQETQYFGPGTRLLVL.

The chain combines TRBV7-9 with TRBJ2-1, with D possibly TRBD2 on 5 matching bases. The ends were cut back, 2 bases at V and 7 bases at J, with 12 bases in the middle. This CDR3 contains 14 residues. Germline V gene sequence: CDR1 SEHNR, CDR2 FQNEAQ (reference sequence). The chain's CDR3 is CASSLISGWNEQFF. CDR3 nucleotide sequence: TGTGCCAGCAGCTTAATCTCGGGGTGGAATGAGCAGTTCTTC.

This chain connects TRBV5-4 to TRBJ2-1; D may be TRBD1 (7 bases). Per germline, CDR1 SGHNT and CDR2 YYREEE (reference sequence). The ends were cut back, 4 bases at V and 4 bases at J, with 15 bases in the middle. This CDR3 is built from 15 residues. The CDR3 sequence: CASSPGGLSYNEQFF. The CDR3, as DNA: TGTGCCAGCAGCCCAGGGGGGCTATCATACAATGAGCAGTTCTTC.

The CDR3 sequence is CASSFGIGGPISPLHF. Written as DNA, the CDR3 is TGTGCCAGCAGCTTTGGGATCGGAGGGCCAATTTCACCCCTCCACTTT. V and J are TRBV5-4 and TRBJ1-6, with D unresolved. This CDR3 region has 16 residues. Germline assignment: CDR1 SGHNT and CDR2 YYREEE (reference sequence). Trimming pared 2 bases from V and 9 bases from J, leaving 18 bases between.

The chain couples TRBV4-1 to TRBJ2-7, with 7 bases aligning to TRBD1. The V gene end was trimmed by 8 bases and the J gene end by 0 bases; junction bases not matched to a gene: 7. The CDR3 contains 14 residues. Germline V lookup: CDR1 MGHRA, CDR2 YSYEKL. DNA of the CDR3: TGCGCCAGCGGGAGTTCAGGGGGCTCCTACGAGCAGTACTTC. As protein: CASGSSGGSYEQYF.

The gene calls are TRBV7-9 and TRBJ1-2; no reliable D call. V lost 5 bases and J lost 0, with 10 bases in between. The germline V gene has CDR1 SEHNR and CDR2 FQNEAQ (reference sequence). This CDR3 spans 14 amino acids. CDR3 nucleotide sequence: TGTGCCAGCAGCCTAGTCAACACTAACTATGGCTACACCTTC. Translated, it gives CASSLVNTNYGYTF.

This clone has more than one count but fewer than ten. The chain employs TRBV28 and TRBJ2-6, with 7 bases aligning to TRBD1. Per the germline V gene, CDR1 is MDHEN and CDR2 is SYDVKM. V lost 6 bases and J lost 2; bases outside the gene matches: 7. This CDR3 has 16 amino acids. In DNA form, the CDR3 reads TGTGCCAGCAGCGCAGGGGGTTCTGCTGGGGCCAACGTCCTGACTTTC. Translated: CASSAGGSAGANVLTF.

The chain recombines TRBV4-3 with TRBJ1-1, with 11 positions matching TRBD1. CDR1 is LGHNA, CDR2 YSLEER, per germline. With V trimmed by 4 bases and J by 11 bases, 15 bases remained unmatched. The CDR3 runs 16 residues. CDR3 nucleotides: TGCGCCAGCAGCCTCAAGAAGGGGGACAGGGGGTATCGGGCTTTCTTT. Amino acids: CASSLKKGDRGYRAFF.

For this clone: The same CDR3 is also encoded by other DNA sequences in this sample. This chain uses TRBV7-2 with TRBJ1-1, with D hard to call. Per the germline V gene, CDR1 is SGHTA and CDR2 is FQGNSA. Trimming pared 4 bases from V and 0 bases from J, leaving 6 bases between. This CDR3 contains 13 residues. The DNA of the CDR3 is TGTGCCAGCAGCTCGCAGATGAACACTGAAGCTTTCTTT. Its protein is CASSSQMNTEAFF.

J is TRBJ2-5 and V is TRBV7-9; D is ambiguous. The CDR3 contains 10 residues. V gave up 5 bases and J gave up 5 bases, with 3 bases separating them. Germline-derived CDR1 and CDR2 are SEHNR and FQNEAQ (reference sequence). CDR3 in amino acids: CASSRETQYF. In nucleotides, the CDR3 is TGTGCCAGCAGCCGGGAGACCCAGTACTTC.

The J gene is TRBJ1-2, the V gene TRBV27; no clear D gene. This CDR3 comprises 13 residues. CDR1 and CDR2 (germline): MNHEY, SMNVEV (reference sequence). V was pared by 5 bases and J by 4 bases, with 11 bases between. The DNA for the CDR3 is TGTGCCAGCAGTCTTCAGGCGGGCTATGGCTACACCTTC. The encoded protein is CASSLQAGYGYTF.

V usage is TRBV5-6 and J usage is TRBJ2-7; no definite D call. Germline V gene sequence: CDR1 SGHDT, CDR2 YYEEEE. The CDR3 covers 15 residues. The V end was cut by 4 bases, the J end by 6 bases, with 20 bases between. The CDR3 DNA is TGTGCCAGCAGCCGAAGACACCTGGCTTCACCCGAGCAGTACTTC. Protein product: CASSRRHLASPEQYF.

The chain links TRBV9 to TRBJ1-1; D ambiguous. Germline CDR1 SGDLS, CDR2 YYNGEE. The CDR3 runs 14 residues. The V end lost 3 bases, the J end lost 5 bases, and 14 bases lay between the germline ends. CDR3 loop: CASSGLIPGTEAFF. The CDR3 DNA reads TGTGCCAGCAGCGGCCTAATTCCGGGGACTGAAGCTTTCTTT.

The genes are TRBV14 and TRBJ1-1; D is uncertain. CDR1 SGHDN and CDR2 FVKESK come from the germline V gene. The CDR3 has 14 residues. Trimming pared 4 bases from V and 0 bases from J, leaving 9 bases between. CDR3 protein: CASSRSGMNTEAFF. CDR3 coding DNA: TGTGCCAGCAGCCGGAGCGGCATGAACACTGAAGCTTTCTTT. The variable domain in full, completed from reference TRBV14 and TRBJ1-1, reads EAGVTQFPSHSVIEKGQTVTLRCDPISGHDNLYWYRRVMGKEIKFLLHFVKESKQDESGMPNNRFLAERTGGTYSTLKVQPAELEDSGVYFCASSRSGMNTEAFFGQGTRLTVV.

The chain joins TRBV6-5 to TRBJ1-2; 11 nucleotides agree with TRBD1. The CDR3 length is 15 residues. J was trimmed by 5 bases and V by 6 bases; bases with no gene match: 8. The V gene's germline CDR1 is MNHEY and CDR2 SVGAGI. CDR3 nucleotide sequence: TGTGCCAGCAGCTTGATGGACAGGGGGCTGTATGGCTACACCTTC. Its protein is CASSLMDRGLYGYTF.

This clone was detected a few times. The chain has TRBV7-9 and TRBJ2-7, with 7 bases aligning to TRBD2. The CDR3 consists of 14 residues. Germline CDR1 is SEHNR and CDR2 is FQNEAQ (reference sequence). V gave up 5 bases and J gave up 3 bases; unmatched junction bases: 7. CDR3 DNA sequence: TGTGCCAGCAGCACAACGGGGGGAGGCTACGAGCAGTACTTC. It translates to CASSTTGGGYEQYF. The whole variable domain, filled in from reference TRBV7-9 and TRBJ2-7, reads DTGVSQNPRHKITKRGQNVTFRCDPISEHNRLYWYRQTLGQGPEFLTYFQNEAQLEKSRLLSDRFSAERPKGSFSTLEIQRTEQGDSAMYLCASSTTGGGYEQYFGPGTRLTVT.

The chain joins TRBV7-6 to TRBJ2-1; the D gene is possibly TRBD1 (5 bases). The V gene lost 7 bases and the J gene lost 1 base, with 11 bases spanning the gap. The CDR3 runs 14 residues. Germline CDR1 reads SGHVS; CDR2 reads FNYEAQ. CDR3 nucleotide sequence: TGTGCCAGCAAGAAAGGGGCGTCCTACAATGAGCAGTTCTTC. It translates to CASKKGASYNEQFF.

The rearrangement joins TRBV7-8 to TRBJ2-1; perhaps TRBD1 as D (5 bases). This CDR3 has 12 amino acids. CDR1 and CDR2 from the germline V gene are SGHVS and FQNEAQ. The germline V and J ends were trimmed by 5 bases and 10 bases, with 12 bases remaining between them. In DNA form, the CDR3 reads TGTGCCAGCAGCGTTACAGGAGACGAGCAGTTCTTC. Amino acids: CASSVTGDEQFF.

The CDR3 region has the DNA TGTGCCAGCAGTTTGGGGACATCCTTGAACACTGAAGCTTTCTTT. This sequence encodes CASSLGTSLNTEAFF. The chain links TRBV28 to TRBJ1-1, with a weak D call TRBD1 (6 bases). V gave up 3 bases and J gave up 0 bases, with 11 bases separating them. Germline V gene sequence: CDR1 MDHEN, CDR2 SYDVKM. The CDR3 has 15 amino acids.